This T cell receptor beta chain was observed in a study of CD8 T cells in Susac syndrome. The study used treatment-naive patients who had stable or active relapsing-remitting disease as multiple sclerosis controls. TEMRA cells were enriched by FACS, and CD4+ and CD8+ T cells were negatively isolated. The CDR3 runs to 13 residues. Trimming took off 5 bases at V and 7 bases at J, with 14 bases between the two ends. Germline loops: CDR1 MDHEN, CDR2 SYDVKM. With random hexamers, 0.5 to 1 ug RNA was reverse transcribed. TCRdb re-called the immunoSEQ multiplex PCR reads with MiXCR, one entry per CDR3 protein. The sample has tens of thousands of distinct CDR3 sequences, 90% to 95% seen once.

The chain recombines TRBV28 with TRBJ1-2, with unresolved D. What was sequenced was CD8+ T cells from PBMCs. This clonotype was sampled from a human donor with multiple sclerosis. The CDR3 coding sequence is TGTGCCAGCAGTATCGCACCCTTAATTGGCTACACCTTC. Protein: CASSIAPLIGYTF.